This TCR beta chain was captured in a study of beta chain features in type 1 diabetes. As for the study in general: Healthy donors, compared against patients, showed similar age, gender and cell yields.

CD45RO/CCR7/CD25/CD127/CD95/CD27 sorting isolated CD4+ naive, central memory, regulatory and stem cell-like memory cells. The CDR3 totals 15 residues. Germline values: CDR1 LGHNA, CDR2 YSLEER. V dropped 4 bases and J dropped 3 bases, with 15 bases sitting between them. Every isolated RNA sample was fully reverse transcribed, so sequencing captured expressed TCRB transcripts. Sequencing was performed with immunoSEQ multiplex PCR; in TCRdb, only in-frame clones are kept and a portion is missing. The sample lists fewer than 550,000 clones; 10% to 12% were seen once. The TCR was taken from a young woman in good health. The chain combines TRBV4-3 with TRBJ1-1; D perhaps matches TRBD1 (6 bases). Sequenced: naive CD4+ T cells from blood. CDR3 residues: CASSRRGGQYTEAFF. The CDR3 DNA reads TGCGCCAGCAGCCGCAGAGGGGGGCAATACACTGAAGCTTTCTTT.